This T cell receptor (beta chain) was observed in a study of T cells expressing NK-cell markers. Background on the study: HCMV serostatus: most of the eight sequenced donors positive, one negative. Study results and limitations: In several donors, dominant clonotypes made up about 25-60.1% of CD3+CD56-NKG2C+ cells. It was still unclear whether expanded NKG2C+ T cell clones were HCMV specific.

With UMIs, 5'RACE template switching was used to make TCR beta cDNA. Following a re-call of the 5' RACE reads, TCRdb has one entry per CDR3 protein and lacks DNA. This sample's clone table lists 400,000 to 500,000 distinct CDR3 sequences. About this clonotype: Its antigen is not known.

Germline assignment: CDR1 SGHTA and CDR2 FQGNSA. The CDR3 loop spans 13 amino acids. Sequencing was carried out using blood T cells: a sorted CD56 or NKG2C T cell subset, CD4+ or CD8+ T cells, or bulk PBMC T cells (not recorded which). This clonotype was sampled from a woman aged 18 to 75 in good health. The chain combines TRBV7-2 with TRBJ2-7; the TCRdb call, TRBD2, lacks DNA for checking. The CDR3 sequence is CASSRDFLREQYF.